Sequencing of this T cell receptor (beta chain) was carried out in a study of blood T cell repertoires in COVID-19. For the study at large: Samples taken during acute and convalescent COVID-19 were collected in the United States, Italy and Spain.

The repertoire was sequenced with immunoSEQ multiplex PCR; TCRdb's copy has only in-frame clones and lacks some. The profile covers a few hundred thousand clones, with around 92% appearing a single time and approximately 1.2% taken by the ten largest. From germline, CDR1 is LGHDT and CDR2 YNNKEL (reference sequence). The V end was cut by 9 bases, the J end by 1 base, with 18 bases between. The CDR3 extends over 15 amino acids. Input material: peripheral blood. V is TRBV3-1 (or the pseudogene TRBV3-2) and J is TRBJ2-5; possibly TRBD2 for D (6 bases). This receptor was obtained from a man aged 35-49 years with acute or convalescent COVID-19. CDR3: CASTRDFVLQETQYF. CDR3 bases: TGTGCCAGTACCCGGGACTTCGTCCTCCAAGAGACCCAGTACTTC.